These 7 T cell receptor beta chains came from one sample sequenced in a study of cytomegalovirus exposure and HLA in healthy donors. The study ran its PCR with 60 Vbeta and 13 Jbeta primers. The table came from immunoSEQ multiplex PCR; TCRdb's copy has only in-frame clones and leaves some out. The sample yields roughly 180,000 clones, 85% seen once. The sample consisted of PBMCs. These receptors all come from a boy under 10 years old in good health and CMV-seronegative.

V gene TRBV5-5 combines with J gene TRBJ2-1; tentative D call: TRBD2 (5 bases). The germline V gene encodes CDR1 SGHKS and CDR2 YYEKEE (reference sequence). V was cut by 2 bases and J by 1 base, with 10 bases left in between. The CDR3 extends over 15 amino acids. In DNA, the CDR3 is TGTGCCAGCAGCTTCACGTCGGGATCCTACAATGAGCAGTTCTTC. Amino acid sequence: CASSFTSGSYNEQFF.

This clone was detected a few times. V gene TRBV30 combines with J gene TRBJ1-2, with D unresolved. V lost 1 base, J lost 7 bases, and 4 bases lay in between. The CDR3 runs 10 residues. The germline gives CDR1 GTSNPN, CDR2 SVGIG (reference sequence). The CDR3 coding sequence is TGTGCCTGGAGTGAGAGTGGCTACACCTTC. Translating it yields CAWSESGYTF.

This sequence joins TRBV25-1 and TRBJ2-5, with 10 positions matching TRBD2. Losses at the gene ends were 1 base for V and 5 bases for J; bases not matched to a gene: 10. The CDR3 covers 17 residues. Germline CDR1 is MGHDK and CDR2 is SYGVNS. CDR3 coding DNA: TGTGCCAGCAGTGAATGGGCTAGCGGGGGCCCAGGGGAGACCCAGTACTTC. Translation gives CASSEWASGGPGETQYF.

The chain recombines TRBV12-5 with TRBJ2-1; possible D gene TRBD1, 5 bases. The germline gives CDR1 LGHNT, CDR2 FRNRAP. Trimming took off 3 bases at V and 0 bases at J, with 12 bases between the two ends. This CDR3 has 16 residues. CDR3 sequence reads: CASGFIRGSSYNEQFF. The CDR3 DNA sequence: TGTGCTAGTGGTTTTATAAGGGGAAGCTCCTACAATGAGCAGTTCTTC.

The CDR3 region has the DNA TGTGCCAGCAGTACGCACCGGGACAGGGTTGGCGAGCAGTACGTC. As protein: CASSTHRDRVGEQYV. The V gene is TRBV28, the J gene TRBJ2-7, with 9 bases fitting TRBD1. This CDR3 comprises 15 residues. V trimming: 5 bases; J trimming: 6 bases; junction bases outside the gene matches: 11. Germline loops: CDR1 MDHEN, CDR2 SYDVKM.

The chain links TRBV7-9 to TRBJ1-4; the match to TRBD1 covers 8 bases. CDR1 is SEHNR and CDR2 is FQNEAQ in the germline V gene (reference sequence). This CDR3 is built from 15 residues. V dropped 1 base and J dropped 5; count of bases not matched to a gene: 3. For the CDR3, the DNA is TGTGCCAGCAGCTTAGTGGGACAGGAAAATGAAAAACTGTTTTTT. This gives the protein CASSLVGQENEKLFF.

The chain employs TRBV19 and TRBJ1-5, with D maybe TRBD1 (5 bases). The V end was cut by 7 bases, the J end by 1 base, with 26 bases between. The CDR3 runs to 19 residues. Germline CDR1 is LNHDA and CDR2 is SQIVND (reference sequence). The DNA of the CDR3 is TGTGCCAGTACTAAAAAAGGGGCGCCCTATAGGTCGAGCAATCAGCCCCAGCATTTT. It is translated as CASTKKGAPYRSSNQPQHF.